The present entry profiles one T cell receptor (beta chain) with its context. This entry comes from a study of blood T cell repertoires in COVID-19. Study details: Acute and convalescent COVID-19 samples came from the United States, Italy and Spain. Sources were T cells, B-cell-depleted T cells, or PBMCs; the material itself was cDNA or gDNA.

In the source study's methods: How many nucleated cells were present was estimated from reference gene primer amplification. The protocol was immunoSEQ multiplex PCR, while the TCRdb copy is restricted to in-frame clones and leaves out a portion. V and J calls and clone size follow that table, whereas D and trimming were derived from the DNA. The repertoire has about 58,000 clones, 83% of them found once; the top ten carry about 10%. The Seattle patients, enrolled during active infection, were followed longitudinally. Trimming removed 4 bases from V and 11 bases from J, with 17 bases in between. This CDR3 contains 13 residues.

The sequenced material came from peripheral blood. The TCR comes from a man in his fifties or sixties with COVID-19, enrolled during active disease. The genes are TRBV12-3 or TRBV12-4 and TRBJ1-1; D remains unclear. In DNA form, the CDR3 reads TGTGCCAGCAGTTCCTCTTATGGGCCGGGGGCTTTCTTT. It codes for CASSSSYGPGAFF.